This entry is about one T cell receptor (beta chain). The method was immunoSEQ multiplex PCR; TCRdb's version includes in-frame clones alone and lacks a portion of them. The data show 450,000 to 500,000 clones, roughly 85% seen once. This entry belongs to a study of shared clonotypes between healthy human individuals. The CDR3 totals 15 residues. Germline lookup yields CDR1 MNHEY and CDR2 SVGAGI. V was trimmed by 6 bases and J by 3 bases, leaving 15 bases between them. The study enrolled healthy HIV-negative adults without recent acute infections or vaccinations as donors. The chain uses TRBV6-5 and TRBJ2-1, with a possible D match to TRBD2 (6 bases). The clonotype comes from a woman aged 40 to 50 in good health. Some clones in this sample may be carry-over from other donors' samples. Source material: PBMCs. The CDR3 DNA reads TGTGCCAGCAGCGGGGGTTGGAGTTACTACAATGAGCAGTTCTTC. It encodes CASSGGWSYYNEQFF.